This TCR beta chain is from a study of blood T cell repertoires in COVID-19. The table came from immunoSEQ multiplex PCR; TCRdb's copy has only in-frame clones and leaves some out. The data show approximately 100,000 clones, less than 85% seen once. The CDR3 has 16 residues. In germline, CDR1 is MNHNS, CDR2 SASEGT. Trimming stripped 1 base from V and 2 bases from J, with 14 bases between. The material sequenced was peripheral blood. This receptor was obtained from a woman aged 65 to 85 with active or convalescent COVID-19. The V call is TRBV6-1, the J call TRBJ1-2, with D hard to call. CDR3 region: CASSEGYGGINYGYTF. The CDR3 DNA reads TGTGCCAGCAGTGAAGGGTACGGAGGGATAAACTATGGCTACACCTTC.